The 22 T cell receptor beta chains presented below share a single source sample, sequenced in a study of breast tumors, draining lymph nodes, adjacent tissues. Samples came from axillary lymph nodes draining the breast cancer. MiXCR, applied by TCRdb to the multiplex PCR reads, yields one record per CDR3 protein. This table has approximately 130,000 distinct CDR3 sequences, 21% appearing once. Material for sequencing was axillary lymph node tissue. The receptor source for this set is a female donor with breast cancer. Some clones in this sample may be carry-over from other donors' samples.

In this sample, this clonotype turned up many times. V is TRBV11-2 and J is TRBJ2-5, with D tentatively TRBD1 or TRBD2 (6 bases each). V gave up 5 bases and J gave up 5 bases, with 15 bases separating them. This CDR3 is built from 14 residues. Germline CDR1 is SGHAT and CDR2 is FQNNGV. The CDR3 nucleotides are TGTGCCAGCAGCAGGGTAGGGGGGACGGAGACCCAGTACTTC. This sequence encodes CASSRVGGTETQYF.

Ten or more counts support this clonotype. The V and J genes are TRBV20-1 and TRBJ1-5; no clear D. The CDR3 consists of 13 residues. Germline assignment: CDR1 DFQATT and CDR2 SNEGSKA (reference sequence). V was pared by 2 bases and J by 0 bases, with 5 bases between. The CDR3: CSARRVSNQPQHF. CDR3 nucleotide sequence: TGCAGTGCTAGAAGGGTTAGCAATCAGCCCCAGCATTTT.

A word on this clonotype: A read error is possible here, since a much larger clone lies one base away. J is TRBJ1-5 and V is TRBV20-1; D is uncertain. The V gene's germline CDR1 is DFQATT and CDR2 SNEGSKA (reference sequence). The CDR3 is made up of 13 amino acids. The CDR3 sequence: CNARQTPDQPQHF. Here the CDR3 DNA reads TGCAATGCTAGGCAGACCCCGGATCAGCCCCAGCATTTT.

To note about this clonotype: A much larger clone is a single base away; this may be a read error. The chain links TRBV30 to TRBJ2-7, with 11 bases lining up with TRBD2. CDR3 size: 17 residues. CDR1 and CDR2 (germline): GTSNPN, SVGIG (reference sequence). CDR3 bases: TGTGCCTGGAGTTTTCCGGGACTAGCGGATAACTCCTGCGAGCAGTACTTC. Protein: CAWSFPGLADNSCEQYF.

This clonotype was observed many times. V and J are TRBV7-8 and TRBJ2-7; TRBD2 aligns across 7 bases. Trimming cost V 5 bases and J 3 bases; bases outside gene matches: 7. This CDR3 spans 14 amino acids. The germline CDR1 and CDR2 sequences are SGHVS and FQNEAQ. Here the CDR3 reads CASSLGTIGYEQYF. CDR3 DNA sequence: TGTGCCAGCAGCCTTGGGACTATAGGCTACGAGCAGTACTTC.

The table lists this clonotype with many counts. V and J are TRBV7-3 and TRBJ2-7; D not resolved. Trimming removed 7 bases at V and 3 bases at J, with 4 bases between. Germline V CDR1 and CDR2: SGHTA, FQGTGA. This CDR3 has 10 residues. CDR3 region: CASNFYEQYF. In nucleotides, the CDR3 is TGTGCCAGCAACTTCTACGAGCAGTACTTC.

This clonotype was counted a few times. V and J are TRBV5-6 and TRBJ1-3; D is possibly TRBD1 (6 bases). Germline V gene sequence: CDR1 SGHDT, CDR2 YYEEEE. This CDR3 has 15 amino acids. V lost 2 bases to trimming and J lost 4 bases, with 13 bases between them. In DNA form, the CDR3 reads TGTGCCAGCAGCTTTGCCGGGACAACAGGAAACACCATATATTTT. Its translation is CASSFAGTTGNTIYF.

This clonotype appeared many times. The chain carries TRBV11-2 and TRBJ1-2; unclear D gene. Looked up from germline, CDR1 is SGHAT and CDR2 is FQNNGV. The CDR3 is 13 amino acids. Trimming removed 1 base from V and 4 bases from J, with 7 bases in between. CDR3 protein: CASSLVRSYGYTF. The CDR3 region has the DNA TGTGCCAGCAGCTTAGTCAGGAGCTATGGCTACACCTTC.

This clonotype was seen at least ten times. The chain joins TRBV19 to TRBJ1-2; D call uncertain. The germline CDR1 and CDR2 sequences are LNHDA and SQIVND (reference sequence). The CDR3 runs to 13 residues. V was trimmed by 6 bases and J by 3 bases, leaving 11 bases between them. CDR3 DNA: TGTGCCAGTAGCCTCGGGGTTGACTATGGCTACACCTTC. This translates into CASSLGVDYGYTF. Looking up the rest from reference TRBV19 and TRBJ1-2 gives the full variable domain: DGGITQSPKYLFRKEGQNVTLSCEQNLNHDAMYWYRQDPGQGLRLIYYSQIVNDFQKGDIAEGYSVSREKKESFPLTVTSAQKNPTAFYLCASSLGVDYGYTFGSGTRLTVV.

This clonotype was picked up many times. This chain joins TRBV15 and TRBJ2-5, with a possible D match to TRBD1 (5 bases). Trimming removed 3 bases at V and 5 bases at J, with 10 bases between. The germline V gene encodes CDR1 LNHNV and CDR2 YYDKDF (reference sequence). CDR3 length equals 13 residues. Written as DNA, the CDR3 is TGTGCCACCAGCAGCACAGGACGGGAGACCCAGTACTTC. This encodes CATSSTGRETQYF.

The chain couples TRBV28 to TRBJ1-2; perhaps TRBD1 as D (6 bases). The CDR3 extends over 14 amino acids. The germline V gene has CDR1 MDHEN and CDR2 SYDVKM. Trimming removed 11 bases at V and 3 bases at J, with 19 bases between. The CDR3 sequence: CACGQSLWDYGYTF. The CDR3 bases are TGTGCCTGCGGACAGAGCCTTTGGGACTATGGCTACACCTTC.

This clonotype came up many times. The rearrangement joins TRBV19 to TRBJ2-7; D is perhaps TRBD2 (6 bases). Trimming removed 0 bases from V and 6 bases from J, with 18 bases in between. Germline V gene sequence: CDR1 LNHDA, CDR2 SQIVND (reference sequence). This CDR3 contains 16 residues. CDR3: CASSIDGRPGASEQYF. For the CDR3, the DNA is TGTGCCAGTAGTATAGACGGGAGACCCGGAGCGTCCGAGCAGTACTTC.

Many counts were recorded for this clonotype. The rearrangement joins TRBV18 to TRBJ2-7, with a weak D call TRBD1 (5 bases). Germline CDR1 is KGHSH and CDR2 is LQKENI. Trimming removed 4 bases at V and 0 bases at J, with 13 bases between. The CDR3 contains 15 residues. CDR3 loop: CASSLEQDSSYEQYF. The CDR3 DNA sequence: TGTGCCAGCTCACTCGAACAGGATTCCTCCTACGAGCAGTACTTC.

This clonotype was picked up a small number of times. The chain is built from TRBV30 and TRBJ2-1; D is possibly TRBD2 (6 bases). V lost 3 bases, J lost 2 bases, and 8 bases lay in between. This CDR3 region has 13 residues. From germline, CDR1 is GTSNPN and CDR2 SVGIG (reference sequence). CDR3 DNA: TGTGCCTGGAGGCGGGATCCCTACAATGAGCAGTTCTTC. Protein: CAWRRDPYNEQFF.

Turning to this clonotype: A single base separates this from a much larger clone, so it may be a read error. This chain joins TRBV19 and TRBJ2-2; TRBD2 agrees at 10 bases. The CDR3 runs to 16 residues. Germline lookup yields CDR1 LNHDA and CDR2 SQIVND (reference sequence). The CDR3 is CASTRTSGTNTRELFF. The CDR3, as DNA: TGTGCCAGTACTAGGACTAGCGGTACTAACACCAGGGAGCTGTTTTTT.

The V and J genes are TRBV27 and TRBJ2-4; TRBD1 matches at 10 bases. After removal of 0 bases from V and 4 bases from J, the junction contained 0 bases not matched to a gene. The CDR3 runs 15 residues. Germline CDR1 MNHEY, CDR2 SMNVEV (reference sequence). The CDR3 DNA follows: TGTGCCAGCAGTTTATCGGGACAGGGGAAAAACATTCAGTACTTC. Translated, it gives CASSLSGQGKNIQYF.

The V call is TRBV7-8, the J call TRBJ2-3; tentatively, D is TRBD1 or TRBD2 (7 bases each). The CDR3 is 16 residues long. The V gene's germline CDR1 is SGHVS and CDR2 FQNEAQ. V was cut by 5 bases and J by 6 bases, with 21 bases left in between. CDR3 region: CASSLSRGGADDTQYF. DNA for the CDR3: TGTGCCAGCAGCCTCAGCAGGGGGGGGGCTGACGATACGCAGTATTTT. The full variable domain, completed using reference TRBV7-8 and TRBJ2-3, is GAGVSQSPRYKVAKRGQDVALRCDPISGHVSLFWYQQALGQGPEFLTYFQNEAQLDKSGLPSDRFFAERPEGSVSTLKIQRTQQEDSAVYLCASSLSRGGADDTQYFGPGTRLTVL.

This clonotype was picked up many times. The chain is built from TRBV6-4 and TRBJ2-2, with 9 positions matching TRBD2. Germline V lookup: CDR1 MRHNA, CDR2 SNTAGT. The CDR3 is made up of 15 amino acids. Trimming removed 6 bases from V and 3 bases from J; junction bases left unmatched: 5. The CDR3 is CASSMTSGHTGELFF. The CDR3 nucleotides read TGTGCCAGCAGCATGACTAGCGGACACACCGGGGAGCTGTTTTTT.

This clonotype was counted at least ten times. This chain joins TRBV5-1 and TRBJ1-2, with D perhaps TRBD1 (5 bases). Germline-derived CDR1 and CDR2 are SGHRS and YFSETQ. CDR3 size: 14 residues. Trimming removed 0 bases at V and 0 bases at J, with 6 bases between. This chain's CDR3 is CASSLGQSNYGYTF. CDR3 nucleotide sequence: TGCGCCAGCAGCTTGGGACAGTCTAACTATGGCTACACCTTC. Complete variable domain (other parts from reference TRBV5-1 and TRBJ1-2): KAGVTQTPRYLIKTRGQQVTLSCSPISGHRSVSWYQQTPGQGLQFLFEYFSETQRNKGNFPGRFSGRQFSNSRSEMNVSTLELGDSALYLCASSLGQSNYGYTFGSGTRLTVV.

This clonotype was counted many times. The genes are TRBV30 and TRBJ1-2, with 12 bases lining up with TRBD1. The CDR3 is 17 amino acids. Germline trimming cut 1 base from V and 6 bases from J; bases unmatched to any gene: 12. Germline values: CDR1 GTSNPN, CDR2 SVGIG (reference sequence). The CDR3 region is CAWSGWDRGQNFHGYTF. CDR3 coding DNA: TGTGCCTGGAGTGGTTGGGACAGGGGGCAGAACTTCCATGGCTACACCTTC. The variable domain in full, completed from reference TRBV30 and TRBJ1-2, reads SQTIHQWPATLVQPVGSPLSLECTVEGTSNPNLYWYRQAAGRGLQLLFYSVGIGQISSEVPQNLSASRPQDRQFILSSKKLLLSDSGFYLCAWSGWDRGQNFHGYTFGSGTRLTVV.

In this sample, this clonotype turned up many times. V usage is TRBV29-1 and J usage is TRBJ2-1; 16 bases map to TRBD2. The CDR3 sequence is 18 residues long. V shed 2 bases, J shed 0 bases, and the junction held 4 bases outside the gene matches. The germline gives CDR1 SQVTM, CDR2 ANQGSEA. The CDR3 DNA is TGCAGCGTTGAAAAGGGACTAGCGGGAGGGAGCTCCTACAATGAGCAGTTCTTC. Amino acid sequence: CSVEKGLAGGSSYNEQFF.

This clonotype was counted ten times or more. V is TRBV14 and J is TRBJ2-3; 14 bases align to TRBD2. The germline CDR1 and CDR2 sequences are SGHDN and FVKESK. CDR3 length: 18 amino acids. J gave up 3 bases and V 2 bases, and 7 bases lay outside the gene matches. CDR3 protein: CASSQNLGLAGVTDTQYF. Written as DNA, the CDR3 is TGTGCCAGCAGCCAAAACCTGGGACTAGCGGGAGTAACAGATACGCAGTATTTT.